This record concerns one TCR beta chain sequence. Its target is not known. Isolated PBMCs totaled at least 7 million in each sample. A minimum of 5 micrograms of total RNA was extracted per sample. The ends were cut back, 4 bases at V and 0 bases at J, with 9 bases in the middle. CDR3 size: 14 residues. Germline values: CDR1 MNHEY, CDR2 SMNVEV (reference sequence). The data belong to a study of blood T cells in healthy people across ages. Using a J-beta primer mix together with a sample-barcoded 5' primer, a second PCR was run for about 6 to 11 cycles. TCRdb called the 5' RACE reads again in MiXCR, with one record for every CDR3 protein. This repertoire shows about 1.7 million distinct CDR3 sequences, approximately 30% found once; its top ten account for 6.5% to 8.5%. Study observations and caveats: As naive T cell percentage varied, TCR beta diversity correlated strongly with it. Age brought a roughly linear fall in TCR beta diversity measured per million T cells.

Material: blood. The sequence was obtained from a young woman in good health. The chain uses TRBV27 and TRBJ1-1, with D uncertain. DNA for the CDR3: TGTGCCAGCAGTTCTTGGTACATGAACACTGAAGCTTTCTTT. Translation gives CASSSWYMNTEAFF.